This paragraph covers one T cell receptor beta chain sequence. This clone was found a few times. Its antigen is not yet known. Per-base qualities were not stored, and no clone one base away is much larger. This sample was included in a study of cytomegalovirus exposure and HLA in healthy donors (dated by TCRdb to the late 2010s). With regard to the full study: In an earlier analysis of fewer than 750 of the donors, approximately 260 Gb of sequence data and about 110 million unique TCR beta sequences from 150 million to 200 million T cells were reported. Roughly 300 gigabases of sequencing data and tens of millions of unique TCR sequences were included in an early release covering several hundred HLA-typed donors. Among the approximately 430 genotyped donors, around 81% belonged to the genetic ancestry cluster associated with self-reported Caucasian donors. The study was designed to test whether signatures of past pathogen exposure could be identified by cataloging public T cell receptors. The study used immunosequencing to profile the T cell repertoires of 600 to 850 subjects and linked those repertoires to cytomegalovirus serostatus. Along with the 666-subject first cohort, a separate validation cohort of about 110 different subjects was used. High-throughput TCR immunosequencing, statistical association of individual TCRs with disease status, and machine learning were combined to predict cytomegalovirus infection status. A later analysis re-examined previously published TCR beta repertoires from hundreds of donors and added high-resolution HLA genotyping to investigate patterns of TCR occurrence. The later analysis used no new phenotypic data to find candidate immune exposures, relying instead on TCR beta sequences and their occurrence across donors. An earlier analysis of nearly 600 of the donors applied high-throughput TCR beta sequencing to assess whether each TCR beta V gene segment acted as functional or pseudogenic. Alongside the repertoire data, information on donor age, sex, ethnicity and CMV serostatus was compiled. In a later genetic analysis, genome-wide SNP genotypes for about 65% of the 666 donors were used, and that subset was treated as a discovery cohort. Every repertoire in the discovery cohort had been generated on one and the same sequencing platform. HLA typing included class I and class II loci at four-digit resolution. The number of typed donors differed by locus: roughly 629-640 for A, B, C, DRB1 and DQB1; 500 to 550 for DQA1; around 610 for DPA1; and roughly 490 for DPB1. Because of strong linkage in the cohort, a handful of DR-DQ haplotypes were treated as single units for association and clustering. Across under 500 genotyped donors of the cohort, an average of 235,054 unique TCR beta nucleotide sequences per donor were sequenced, and roughly a sixth of those sequences were non-productive. What the research found in general, with its limitations: A group of highly shared sequence variants was considered likely to be a technical artifact of the sequencing pipeline. Strong co-occurrence of HLA alleles, especially DR and DQ, made assigning TCR associations to individual alleles difficult. A later analysis found that HLA-associated TCR beta chains were more clonally expanded and had lower generation probabilities than equally common non-associated chains. While some public TCRs were present in many individuals, most TCR sequences turned up only very rarely across donors. Linkage disequilibrium might explain the correlated functional status among segregating V segments, but an unknown experimental factor could not be ruled out. A later analysis reported that several top co-occurrence clusters appeared linked to parvovirus B19, influenza, CMV and Epstein-Barr virus. A later analysis found that TCR association rates varied across HLA loci, with DRB1 alleles showing the most associated TCRs and HLA-C alleles the fewest. Sequencing depth was assumed to be roughly uniform across donors in the presence/absence analyses, though that assumption may not hold. In an earlier analysis of some 500 of the donors, most TCR beta V segments were observed in productive rearrangements about 90% or about 30% of the time, broadly matching IMGT annotations. A later genetic analysis reported fewer N-insertions in productive TCRs among donors in an Asian-associated ancestry cluster than the roughly 670-donor mean. In vitro tests confirmed that a few of the cytomegalovirus-associated TCR beta chains recognize cytomegalovirus antigens. The study listed 150 to 200 TCR beta chains as associated with cytomegalovirus. The classifier was reported to diagnose cytomegalovirus status with high specificity and sensitivity in both the original and validation cohorts. At a false discovery rate of 0.05, a later analysis linked about 17,000 TCR beta sequences to specific HLA alleles. Only TCR beta chains were sequenced in this cohort, and the absence of alpha or paired-chain data limited detectable features. Because HLA typing was unavailable for some donors at each locus, only the typed subset was used in association tests. For the cohort, immune exposure information was limited to CMV serostatus. A further reported finding was that TCR beta sequences accurately predicted the HLA-A and HLA-B alleles for most subjects in the first cohort. In a later genetic analysis, a missense DCLRE1C variant was associated with V-gene and J-gene trimming of TCR beta chains, and the association was replicated in an independent cohort. It was suggested by the authors that the approach could potentially be generalized to other disease states and immunological phenotypes. The 87-base-pair reads could not distinguish some IMGT-functional V segments, including TRBV6-2 and TRBV6-3, so those segments were excluded. The earlier analysis of approximately 590 of the donors excluded some 15 rarely observed V segments, including chromosome 9 orphons, because counts were too low. In a later analysis, most CMV-associated TCR beta chains were found to appear HLA-restricted, with HLA associations seemingly driven largely by CMV exposure.

Library preparation used the immunoSEQ multiplex PCR assay. For the multiplex PCR, a mixture combining 60 forward primers for TCR Vbeta segments and 13 reverse primers for TCR Jbeta segments was used. The CDR3 region of rearranged TCR beta genes was amplified from genomic DNA by a multiplex PCR assay. On the Illumina HiSeq System, the amplified TCR beta libraries were sequenced as 87-base-pair reads. The paper's data handling went like this. A later analysis tallied around 87 million unique TCR beta chains across the 700 or so repertoires, and some 10 million of those chains were shared by two or more donors. To remove PCR and sequencing errors, raw reads were error-corrected and collapsed into unique sequences using a nearest-neighbor algorithm that merged closely related sequences. To assign V, D and J gene segments, CDR3 sequences were aligned to IMGT reference sequences. Each retained sequence needed at least a six-nucleotide match to both a V gene segment and a J gene segment. Rearrangements were classified as productive when the CDR3 lacked stop codons and remained in frame with V and J, and all other rearrangements were classified as non-productive. CDR3 was defined according to IMGT convention as the region running from the second conserved V-encoded cysteine to the conserved J-encoded phenylalanine. The earlier analysis of approximately 500 of the donors excluded sequences that lacked an unambiguous match to a single V gene segment. An earlier analysis of fewer than 750 of the donors called V segments functional above 56.7% productive rearrangements and segregating when the between-donor standard deviation exceeded 5%. A statistical classification framework was built for diagnosing cytomegalovirus status from the catalog of TCR beta chain sequences. V and J gene assignment, in a later analysis, came from comparing TCR nucleotide sequences with IMGT/GENE-DB human TR gene sequences. Using the TCRdist pipeline, a later analysis assigned CDR3 sequences along with most-parsimonious VDJ recombination scenarios. In a later analysis, each TCR beta chain was defined by its CDR3 amino acid sequence together with its V-gene family, and reads without a unique V-gene family were excluded. As a way to deal with suspected cross-contamination and a sequencing artifact, a later analysis dropped 500 to 700 nucleotide sequences that were highly shared and had low generation probability. A later analysis calculated a clonal expansion index for each public chain from normalized within-repertoire ranks of inferred template counts. In a later analysis, generation probabilities were computed with a VDJ recombination model fitted to out-of-frame rearrangements, and the resulting probabilities were checked against IGoR. Hypergeometric tests were used in a later analysis to score TCR-TCR, TCR-HLA and TCR-CMV co-occurrence, with a repertoire-size bias correction applied to the TCR pairs. A later analysis estimated false discovery rates by permuting HLA or CMV assignments 20 times. In a later analysis, co-occurring TCRs were grouped using DBSCAN, and TCRdist sequence similarity was added for clustering within HLA-allele-positive subsets. For co-occurrence clustering, repertoires with fewer than 30,000 or more than 120,000 public chains were excluded, along with several repertoires with anomalous nucleotide sharing. TCRdb carries this immuneACCESS record with in-frame sequences only. Its versions omit some clonotypes, under half of them owing to an unresolved V gene in the studies checked, with the rest unexplained. V, J and clone size reflect that table, while D and trimming were determined from the DNA. For this sample the table gives roughly 190,000 clones, of which approximately 12% were detected only once. Of the sample, approximately 8.3% falls within the top ten clones.

The germline V gene encodes CDR1 MDHEN and CDR2 SYDVKM. The V and J ends are trimmed by 2 bases and 4 bases, leaving 14 bases between them. Including cysteine and phenylalanine, the CDR3 has 15 amino acids. The entry retains the CDR3 DNA only, 45 bases that are in frame from base 1. The cohort consisted of fewer than 700 healthy bone marrow donors. At the time of sampling, all cohort members were nominally healthy, though unrecorded immune exposures were likely present. The donor tested CMV seropositive, placing the donor among the roughly 300 seropositive members of the cohort. A peripheral blood sample was collected from each donor, and TCR beta sequencing was performed on peripheral blood mononuclear cells. Genomic DNA extraction from the blood cell samples was performed with the Qiagen DNeasy Blood Extraction Kit.

Material: PBMCs. The TCR originated in a man aged 45-60 years in good health and CMV-seropositive. Here the chain combines TRBV28 and TRBJ2-5; TRBD2 might be the D gene, on 7 matching bases. Here the CDR3 is given as CASSLPPGGVETQYF. At the DNA level, the sequence is TGTGCCAGCAGTTTACCACCGGGGGGCGTAGAGACCCAGTACTTC.